This T cell receptor beta chain comes out of a study of cytomegalovirus exposure and HLA in healthy donors. PCR employed 60 Vbeta and 13 Jbeta primers. Generated by immunoSEQ multiplex PCR, the TCRdb table keeps only in-frame clones and is missing some. The sample comprises under 150,000 clones, roughly 80% of which are singletons, and roughly 12% rests with the top ten. Regarding the study as a whole: Later genetic work tied a missense DCLRE1C variant to beta-chain V and J trimming.

Germline CDR1 reads MNHEY; CDR2 reads SVGAGI. Trimming cost V 6 bases and J 1 base; bases outside gene matches: 4. The CDR3 has 14 residues. Turning to this clone: The antigen remains undetermined.

The sequence came from a male donor in good health and CMV-seropositive. Sequencing was performed on PBMCs. The chain joins TRBV6-5 to TRBJ1-1; 8 nucleotides match TRBD1. For the CDR3, the DNA is TGTGCCAGCAGCGTACAGGGGGGGAACACTGAAGCTTTCTTT. Translation: CASSVQGGNTEAFF.